What follows are 27 T cell receptor beta chains derived from one specimen sequenced in a study of T cell repertoires in cytomegalovirus infection. Their specific antigens are unknown. From the reads, TCRdb called clonotypes with MiXCR, one entry per CDR3 protein. The sample carries around 570,000 distinct CDR3 sequences, 40% recorded once. The sequencing used cultured PBMCs, collected from culture after CMV antigen stimulation. These receptors came from a human donor in good health (CMV status not recorded). Some clones in this sample may be carry-over from other donors' samples.

V is TRBV7-8 and J is TRBJ2-1; 9 nucleotides align to TRBD2. This CDR3 comprises 13 residues. After removal of 3 bases from V and 8 bases from J, the junction contained 2 bases not matched to a gene. In germline, CDR1 is SGHVS, CDR2 FQNEAQ. The chain's CDR3 is CASSFRGRDEQFF. Written as DNA, the CDR3 is TGTGCCAGCAGCTTCCGCGGGAGGGATGAGCAGTTCTTC.

This clonotype has just a few counts. This chain connects TRBV11-2 to TRBJ2-1, with D possibly matching TRBD2 (5 bases). The germline V and J ends were trimmed by 6 bases and 6 bases, with 15 bases remaining between them. The germline gives CDR1 SGHAT, CDR2 FQNNGV. The CDR3 contains 14 residues. The CDR3 coding sequence is TGTGCCAGCAGTTTATCCGGGAAGACCAATGAGCAGTTCTTC. Protein product: CASSLSGKTNEQFF.

The genes are TRBV4-1 and TRBJ2-1, with D possibly matching TRBD2 (6 bases). The germline V gene has CDR1 MGHRA and CDR2 YSYEKL. CDR3 length: 15 residues. V lost 2 bases to trimming and J lost 6 bases, with 14 bases between them. CDR3 protein: CASSQTGLGGNEQFF. DNA for the CDR3: TGCGCCAGCAGCCAAACTGGACTGGGGGGCAATGAGCAGTTCTTC.

The V gene is TRBV10-3, the J gene TRBJ2-5; D is unresolved. Germline V gene lookup returns CDR1 ENHRY and CDR2 SYGVKD. The V gene lost 2 bases and the J gene lost 4 bases, with 14 bases spanning the gap. The CDR3 is made up of 15 amino acids. CDR3 loop: CAISEAPKGSETQYF. CDR3 sequence (DNA): TGTGCCATCAGTGAGGCTCCCAAGGGATCAGAGACCCAGTACTTC.

The chain links TRBV18 to TRBJ1-3; 7 nucleotides align to TRBD1. The CDR3 has 16 amino acids. Germline V gene data show CDR1 as KGHSH and CDR2 as LQKENI. Losses at the gene ends were 3 bases for V and 0 bases for J; bases not matched to a gene: 5. CDR3 protein: CASSPGQESSGNTIYF. The DNA of the CDR3 is TGTGCCAGCTCACCCGGACAGGAGAGCTCTGGAAACACCATATATTTT.

This clonotype was observed a few times. The chain links TRBV6-1 to TRBJ2-7; 11 nucleotides agree with TRBD2. The CDR3 extends over 15 amino acids. With 7 bases clipped from V and 0 bases from J, the junction kept 5 bases outside the gene matches. CDR1 and CDR2 from the germline V gene are MNHNS and SASEGT. The CDR3 bases are TGTGCCAGCAAAAAGGGACTAGCGGCCTCCTACGAGCAGTACTTC. It is translated as CASKKGLAASYEQYF.

The chain recombines TRBV25-1 with TRBJ2-7; 11 bases line up with TRBD2. J lost 0 bases, V lost 3 bases, and 13 bases had no gene match. The CDR3 has 19 amino acids. Germline V CDR1 and CDR2: MGHDK, SYGVNS. CDR3 bases: TGTGCCAGCAGTGATGCTACTAGCGGGAGATGGAGTTACTCCTACGAGCAGTACTTC. Protein sequence: CASSDATSGRWSYSYEQYF.

The chain links TRBV2 to TRBJ1-4; D unresolved. Per germline, CDR1 SNHLY and CDR2 FYNNEI. Trimming cost V 7 bases and J 8 bases, with 17 bases left between them. This CDR3 region has 14 residues. The CDR3 here is CASTSDSGLEKLFF. The CDR3 DNA sequence: TGTGCCAGCACCTCAGACTCGGGTTTGGAAAAACTGTTTTTT.

The chain links TRBV28 to TRBJ2-1; D might be TRBD2 (6 bases). The CDR3 is made up of 15 amino acids. Trimming shortened V by 5 bases and J by 6 bases, and 17 bases separated the two germline ends. The germline V gene has CDR1 MDHEN and CDR2 SYDVKM. CDR3 nucleotide sequence: TGTGCCAGCAGTAAAGGCGACTCGGGGGTCAATGAGCAGTTCTTC. This sequence encodes CASSKGDSGVNEQFF.

This clonotype has at least ten counts. The chain joins TRBV7-2 to TRBJ2-7; a weak D match, TRBD1 (5 bases). This CDR3 comprises 13 residues. Germline V lookup: CDR1 SGHTA, CDR2 FQGNSA. V lost 11 bases and J lost 3, with 17 bases in between. CDR3 sequence (DNA): TGTGCCGTAAGCCTCAGGGCATACTACGAGCAGTACTTC. Translation gives CAVSLRAYYEQYF.

V usage is TRBV29-1 and J usage is TRBJ2-3; tentatively, D is TRBD1 (5 bases). Germline V CDR1 and CDR2: SQVTM, ANQGSEA. This CDR3 contains 13 residues. Trimming took 4 bases from V and 3 from J, leaving 11 bases between them. This CDR3 is CSVGQGITDTQYF. The CDR3 DNA reads as TGCAGCGTTGGTCAGGGCATTACAGATACGCAGTATTTT.

This clonotype was observed a few times. The chain carries TRBV6-5 and TRBJ1-2; D unclear. V dropped 11 bases and J dropped 8 bases, with 18 bases sitting between them. The V gene's germline CDR1 is MNHEY and CDR2 SVGAGI. The CDR3 totals 12 residues. The CDR3 spells CAASRGEGGYTF. The CDR3, as DNA: TGTGCCGCGTCCCGGGGAGAGGGAGGCTACACCTTC.

The chain is built from TRBV7-2 and TRBJ2-5; no definite D call. With 3 bases removed from V and 1 base from J, the gap between germline ends came to 3 bases. Per germline, CDR1 SGHTA and CDR2 FQGNSA. CDR3 length equals 12 residues. This CDR3 is CASSFSQETQYF. Here the CDR3 DNA reads TGTGCCAGCAGCTTCTCCCAAGAGACCCAGTACTTC.

This clonotype was picked up a small number of times. J is TRBJ1-2 and V is TRBV7-9; maybe TRBD1 (6 bases). Germline V gives CDR1 SEHNR, CDR2 FQNEAQ (reference sequence). The CDR3 covers 14 residues. V shed 4 bases and J shed 2 bases, with 11 bases lying between them. As DNA, the CDR3 is TGTGCCAGCAGCTCCAGGGGCAGAAACTATGGCTACACCTTC. This codes for CASSSRGRNYGYTF.

This clonotype has just a few counts. The chain is built from TRBV7-2 and TRBJ2-7, with a weak D call TRBD1 (5 bases). Trimming cost V 3 bases and J 0 bases, with 12 bases left between them. Germline CDR1 is SGHTA and CDR2 is FQGNSA. This CDR3 has 15 residues. The CDR3 nucleotides read TGTGCCAGCAGCTTTCTTTTAGACAGCTCCTACGAGCAGTACTTC. Residues: CASSFLLDSSYEQYF.

V is TRBV10-3 and J is TRBJ1-2, with 7 nucleotides matching TRBD1. The CDR3 covers 15 residues. Trimming removed 2 bases from V and 4 bases from J; junction bases left unmatched: 7. Looked up from germline, CDR1 is ENHRY and CDR2 is SYGVKD. This CDR3 reads CAISEDREVGYGYTF. Here the CDR3 DNA reads TGTGCCATCAGTGAGGACAGGGAGGTGGGCTATGGCTACACCTTC.

Worth noting for this clonotype: The junction shows a germline mismatch at one end, possibly a read error. The chain carries TRBV5-3 and TRBJ2-7; 10 bases agree with TRBD1. Being an ORF, TRBV5-3 has a function that is uncertain. The CDR3 is 16 amino acids. CDR3 DNA sequence: TGTGCCAGCAGCTTGGCCCTCGGGACAGGGGCGGACGAGCAGTACTTC. Translated, it gives CASSLALGTGADEQYF.

The CDR3 DNA is TGTGCTAGTGCCCCGGGCAGGGACAGGGGATACGAGCAGTACTTC. As protein: CASAPGRDRGYEQYF. The chain is built from TRBV12-5 and TRBJ2-7, with 10 bases matching TRBD1. From germline, CDR1 is LGHNT and CDR2 FRNRAP. This CDR3 is built from 15 residues. Trimming cost V 7 bases and J 4 bases; bases outside gene matches: 10.

This clonotype has a handful of counts. The genes are TRBV10-3 and TRBJ2-1; 10 bases match TRBD2. Germline-derived CDR1 and CDR2 are ENHRY and SYGVKD. There are 17 residues in the CDR3. V was clipped by 11 bases and J by 0 bases; unmatched bases: 13. Here the CDR3 DNA reads TGTGCCGCACAGGGCGATGGACTAGCGGACTCCTACAATGAGCAGTTCTTC. This sequence encodes CAAQGDGLADSYNEQFF.

This clonotype was seen a handful of times. This chain joins TRBV7-2 and TRBJ2-1; a possible D gene is TRBD2 (5 bases). Germline V lookup: CDR1 SGHTA, CDR2 FQGNSA. The length of the CDR3 is 14 residues. Trimming pared 11 bases from V and 0 bases from J, leaving 14 bases between. CDR3 DNA sequence: TGTGCCTACCAGACGGGGAGCTCCTACAATGAGCAGTTCTTC. It encodes CAYQTGSSYNEQFF.

CDR3 DNA: TGTGCCAGCAGCCGTCCCCAGGGGGCTTTTTCACCCCTCCACTTT. Residues: CASSRPQGAFSPLHF. The chain joins TRBV11-2 to TRBJ1-6, with 8 bases matching TRBD1. The germline V gene has CDR1 SGHAT and CDR2 FQNNGV. V was clipped by 5 bases and J by 9 bases; unmatched bases: 9. CDR3 length: 15 amino acids. Full variable domain (rest looked up from reference TRBV11-2 and TRBJ1-6): EAGVAQSPRYKIIEKRQSVAFWCNPISGHATLYWYQQILGQGPKLLIQFQNNGVVDDSQLPKDRFSAERLKGVDSTLKIQPAKLEDSAVYLCASSRPQGAFSPLHFGNGTRLTVT.

The rearrangement links TRBV4-3 to TRBJ2-1; TRBD2 matches at 8 bases. The J segment lost 5 bases and the V segment lost 1 base, leaving 7 bases of the junction unmatched. Germline CDR1 and CDR2: LGHNA and YSLEER. CDR3 size: 16 residues. The CDR3 sequence is CASSQGLAGRNNEQFF. The DNA of the CDR3 is TGCGCCAGCAGCCAAGGCTTAGCGGGACGAAACAATGAGCAGTTCTTC.

The rearrangement joins TRBV6-2 or TRBV6-3 to TRBJ1-5; the D gene is possibly TRBD1 (5 bases). V was cut by 2 bases and J by 1 base, with 30 bases left in between. The CDR3 length is 22 residues. The V gene's germline CDR1 is MNHEY and CDR2 SVGEGT. CDR3: CASSYDDPGPGIVWDSNQPQHF. Written as DNA, the CDR3 is TGTGCCAGCAGTTACGACGACCCCGGACCAGGAATTGTTTGGGACAGCAATCAGCCCCAGCATTTT.

This chain connects TRBV5-4 to TRBJ2-3, with TRBD2 matching 9 bases. With 4 bases clipped from V and 5 bases from J, the junction kept 14 bases outside the gene matches. Germline loops: CDR1 SGHNT, CDR2 YYREEE (reference sequence). The CDR3 covers 17 residues. The CDR3 nucleotides read TGTGCCAGCAGCAAAGGGACTAGCCAGCCTGCACAAGATACGCAGTATTTT. Encoded protein: CASSKGTSQPAQDTQYF.

The V call is TRBV28, the J call TRBJ1-1; a weak D match, TRBD1 (5 bases). CDR1 and CDR2 (germline): MDHEN, SYDVKM. The CDR3 sequence is 14 residues long. Trimming cost V 10 bases and J 1 base, with 16 bases left between them. The CDR3 reads CATYIGQGNTEAFF. CDR3 nucleotides: TGTGCCACCTATATTGGCCAGGGGAACACTGAAGCTTTCTTT. Combining the CDR3 with reference TRBV28 and TRBJ1-1 gives the whole variable domain DVKVTQSSRYLVKRTGEKVFLECVQDMDHENMFWYRQDPGLGLRLIYFSYDVKMKEKGDIPEGYSVSREKKERFSLILESASTNQTSMYLCATYIGQGNTEAFFGQGTRLTVV.

The CDR3 DNA sequence: TGTGCCAGTAGCGGAAACGGGGGGACGGAGACCCAGTACTTC. Its protein product is CASSGNGGTETQYF. The genes are TRBV2 and TRBJ2-5; 7 bases line up with TRBD2. Germline assignment: CDR1 SNHLY and CDR2 FYNNEI. The CDR3 loop spans 14 amino acids. The J segment lost 5 bases and the V segment lost 9 bases, leaving 12 bases of the junction unmatched.

The J gene is TRBJ1-1, the V gene TRBV4-2; 8 bases agree with TRBD1. Trimming at V came to 2 bases and at J to 1 base, leaving 9 bases not matched to a gene. Looked up from germline, CDR1 is LGHNA and CDR2 is YNFKEQ. The CDR3 is 17 residues long. For the CDR3, the DNA is TGTGCCAGCAGCCAACATGTGGACAGGGACGGGAACACTGAAGCTTTCTTT. This translates into CASSQHVDRDGNTEAFF.